The clone carrying this T cell receptor beta chain appeared a single time. These data originate in a study of T cell responses to AZD1222 COVID-19 vaccine. Trimming took 6 bases from V and 1 from J; bases not matched to a gene: 4. The CDR3 spans 15 residues. Germline lookup yields CDR1 MNHEY and CDR2 SVGAGI. Some clones are missing from TCRdb's copy, which holds only in-frame ones; the method was immunoSEQ multiplex PCR. This table holds 100,000 to 150,000 clones, around 85% found once. The sequences come from peripheral blood, collected 28 days after the second AZD1222 dose. The TCR comes from an adult who received the AZD1222 COVID-19 vaccine. This chain links TRBV6-5 with TRBJ2-2; 8 nucleotides line up with TRBD1. The CDR3 nucleotides read TGTGCCAGCAGCCGAGGGACAGGGAACACCGGGGAGCTGTTTTTT. It specifies CASSRGTGNTGELFF.